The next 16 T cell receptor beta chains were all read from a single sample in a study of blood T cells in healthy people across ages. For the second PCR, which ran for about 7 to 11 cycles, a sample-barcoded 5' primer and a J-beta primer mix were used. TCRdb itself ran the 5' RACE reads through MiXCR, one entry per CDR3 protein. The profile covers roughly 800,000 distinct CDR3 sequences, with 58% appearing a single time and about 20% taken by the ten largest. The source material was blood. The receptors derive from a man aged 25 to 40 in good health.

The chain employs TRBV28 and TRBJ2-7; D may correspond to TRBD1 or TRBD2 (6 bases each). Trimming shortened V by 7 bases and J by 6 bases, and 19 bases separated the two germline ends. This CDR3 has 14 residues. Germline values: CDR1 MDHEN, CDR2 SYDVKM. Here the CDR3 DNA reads TGTGCCAGCAAACCCGCCGGGGGCCCTAGCGAGCAGTACTTC. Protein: CASKPAGGPSEQYF.

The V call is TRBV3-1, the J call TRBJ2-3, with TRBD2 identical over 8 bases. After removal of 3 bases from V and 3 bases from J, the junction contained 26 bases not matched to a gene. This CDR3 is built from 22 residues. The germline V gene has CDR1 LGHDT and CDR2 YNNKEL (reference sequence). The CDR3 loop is CASSQYSPGLGDSQGLTDTQYF. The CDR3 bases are TGTGCCAGCAGCCAGTATTCACCGGGACTAGGAGACTCACAGGGACTTACAGATACGCAGTATTTT.

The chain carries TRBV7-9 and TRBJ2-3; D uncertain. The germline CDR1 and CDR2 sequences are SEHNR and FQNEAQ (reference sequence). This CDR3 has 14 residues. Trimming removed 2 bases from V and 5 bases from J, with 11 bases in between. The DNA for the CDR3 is TGTGCCAGCAGCTTAACCCTCGGTCAAGATACGCAGTATTTT. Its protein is CASSLTLGQDTQYF.

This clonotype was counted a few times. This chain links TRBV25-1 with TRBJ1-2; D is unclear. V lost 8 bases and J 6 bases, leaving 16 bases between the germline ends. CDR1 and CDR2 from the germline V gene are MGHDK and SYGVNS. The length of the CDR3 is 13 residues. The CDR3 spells CASGPSGTDGYTF. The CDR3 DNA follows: TGTGCCAGCGGCCCGTCGGGAACCGATGGCTACACCTTC.

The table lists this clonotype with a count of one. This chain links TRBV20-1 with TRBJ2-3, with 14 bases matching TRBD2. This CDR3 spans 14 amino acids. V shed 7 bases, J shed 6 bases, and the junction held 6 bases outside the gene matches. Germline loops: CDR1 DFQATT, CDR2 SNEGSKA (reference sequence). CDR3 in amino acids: CSGGLAGVPDTQYF. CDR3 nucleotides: TGCAGTGGGGGACTAGCGGGAGTACCCGATACGCAGTATTTT.

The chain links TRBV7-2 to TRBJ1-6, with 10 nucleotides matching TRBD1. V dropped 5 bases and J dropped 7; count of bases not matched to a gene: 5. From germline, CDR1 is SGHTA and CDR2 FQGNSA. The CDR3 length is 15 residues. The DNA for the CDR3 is TGTGCCAGCAGCGTCCGGACAGGGGGAAATTCACCCCTCCACTTT. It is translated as CASSVRTGGNSPLHF.

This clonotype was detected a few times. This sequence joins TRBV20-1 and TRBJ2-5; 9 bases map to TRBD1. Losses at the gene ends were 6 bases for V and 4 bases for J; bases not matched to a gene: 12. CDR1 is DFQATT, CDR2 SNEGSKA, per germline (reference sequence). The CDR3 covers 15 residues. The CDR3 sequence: CSATGGSGVGETQYF. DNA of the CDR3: TGCAGTGCGACAGGGGGGTCAGGGGTGGGAGAGACCCAGTACTTC.

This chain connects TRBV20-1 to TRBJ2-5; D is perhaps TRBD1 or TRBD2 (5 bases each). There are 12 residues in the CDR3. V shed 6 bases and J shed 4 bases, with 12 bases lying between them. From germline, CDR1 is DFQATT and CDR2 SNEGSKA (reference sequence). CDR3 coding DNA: TGCAGTGCCGGGACCCTTGGAGAGACCCAGTACTTC. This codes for CSAGTLGETQYF.

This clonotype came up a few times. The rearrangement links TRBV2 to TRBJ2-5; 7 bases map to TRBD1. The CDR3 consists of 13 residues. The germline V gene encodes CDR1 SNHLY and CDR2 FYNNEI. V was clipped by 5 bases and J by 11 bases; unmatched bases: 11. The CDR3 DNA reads TGTGCCAGCAGTACCACCGACAGGGCTGAGCAGTACTTC. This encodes CASSTTDRAEQYF.

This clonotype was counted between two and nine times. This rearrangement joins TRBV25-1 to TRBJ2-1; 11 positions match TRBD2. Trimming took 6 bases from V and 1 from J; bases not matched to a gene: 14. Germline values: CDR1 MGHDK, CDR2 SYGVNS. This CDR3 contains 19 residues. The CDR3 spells CASREVRLAGLGSYNEQFF. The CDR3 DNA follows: TGTGCCAGCAGAGAGGTGCGACTAGCGGGATTAGGGTCCTACAATGAGCAGTTCTTC.

CDR3 DNA sequence: TGTGCCAGCAGAAGCCGGGACAGTCAATTCTCTGGGGCCAACGTCCTGACTTTC. Translation gives CASRSRDSQFSGANVLTF. This chain connects TRBV6-1 to TRBJ2-6, with 7 nucleotides matching TRBD1. Germline CDR1 is MNHNS and CDR2 is SASEGT. With 6 bases clipped from V and 0 bases from J, the junction kept 11 bases outside the gene matches. The CDR3 loop spans 18 amino acids.

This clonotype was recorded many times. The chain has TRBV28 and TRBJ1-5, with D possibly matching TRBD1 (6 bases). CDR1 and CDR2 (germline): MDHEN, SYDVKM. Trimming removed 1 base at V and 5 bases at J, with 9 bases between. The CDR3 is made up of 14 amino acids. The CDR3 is CASSLSQGYQPQHF. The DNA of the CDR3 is TGTGCCAGCAGTTTATCACAGGGTTATCAGCCCCAGCATTTT.

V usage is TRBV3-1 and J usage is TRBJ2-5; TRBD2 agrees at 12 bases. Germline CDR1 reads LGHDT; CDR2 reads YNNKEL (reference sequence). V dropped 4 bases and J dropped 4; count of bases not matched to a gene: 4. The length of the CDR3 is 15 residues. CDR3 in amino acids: CASSPGLAGRETQYF. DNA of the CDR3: TGTGCCAGCAGCCCCGGACTAGCGGGGAGAGAGACCCAGTACTTC.

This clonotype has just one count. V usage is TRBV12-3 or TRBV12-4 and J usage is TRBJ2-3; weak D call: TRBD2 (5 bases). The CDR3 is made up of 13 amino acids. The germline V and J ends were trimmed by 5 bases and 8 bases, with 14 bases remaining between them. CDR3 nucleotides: TGTGCCAGCAGTCCCGGGAACCCCGTTACGCAGTATTTT. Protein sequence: CASSPGNPVTQYF.

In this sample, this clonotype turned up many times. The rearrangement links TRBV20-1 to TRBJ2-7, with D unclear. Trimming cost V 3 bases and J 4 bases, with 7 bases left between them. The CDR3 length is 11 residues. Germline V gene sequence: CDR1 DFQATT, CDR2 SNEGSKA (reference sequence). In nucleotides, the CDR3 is TGCAGTGCTAGGACCGAATACGAGCAGTACTTC. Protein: CSARTEYEQYF.

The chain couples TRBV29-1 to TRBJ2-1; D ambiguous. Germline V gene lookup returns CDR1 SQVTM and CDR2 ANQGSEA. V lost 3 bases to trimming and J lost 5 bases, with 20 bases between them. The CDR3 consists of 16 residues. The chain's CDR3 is CSVDIIGPRANNEQFF. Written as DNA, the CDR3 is TGCAGCGTTGATATAATAGGGCCACGGGCGAACAATGAGCAGTTCTTC.